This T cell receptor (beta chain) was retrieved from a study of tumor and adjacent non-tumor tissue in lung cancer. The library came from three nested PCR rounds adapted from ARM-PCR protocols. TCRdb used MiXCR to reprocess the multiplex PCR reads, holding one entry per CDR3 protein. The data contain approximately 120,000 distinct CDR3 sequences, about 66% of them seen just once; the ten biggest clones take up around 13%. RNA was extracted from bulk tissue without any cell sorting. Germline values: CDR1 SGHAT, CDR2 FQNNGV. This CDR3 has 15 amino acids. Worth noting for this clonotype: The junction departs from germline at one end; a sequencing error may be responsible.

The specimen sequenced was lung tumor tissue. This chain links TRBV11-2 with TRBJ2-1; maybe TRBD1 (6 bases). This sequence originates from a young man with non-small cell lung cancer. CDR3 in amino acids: CTSSRGLASFNEQFF. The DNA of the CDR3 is TGTACCAGCAGCAGGGGTCTAGCCTCCTTCAATGAGCAGTTCTTC.